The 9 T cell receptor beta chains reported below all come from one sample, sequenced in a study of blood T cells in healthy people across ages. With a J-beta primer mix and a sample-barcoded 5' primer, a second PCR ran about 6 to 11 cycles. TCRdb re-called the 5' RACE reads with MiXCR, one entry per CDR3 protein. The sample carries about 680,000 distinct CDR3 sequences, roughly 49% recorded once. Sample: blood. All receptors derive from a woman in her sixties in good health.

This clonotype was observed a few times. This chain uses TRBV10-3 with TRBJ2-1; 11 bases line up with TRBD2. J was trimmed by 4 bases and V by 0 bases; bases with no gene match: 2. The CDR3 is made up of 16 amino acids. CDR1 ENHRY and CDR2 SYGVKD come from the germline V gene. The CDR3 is CAISESTSGVYNEQFF. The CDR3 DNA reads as TGTGCCATCAGTGAGTCGACTAGCGGGGTTTACAATGAGCAGTTCTTC.

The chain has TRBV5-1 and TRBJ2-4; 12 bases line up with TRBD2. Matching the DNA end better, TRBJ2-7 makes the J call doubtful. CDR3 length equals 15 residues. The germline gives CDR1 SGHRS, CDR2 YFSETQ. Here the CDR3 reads CASSYELAGGYEQYF. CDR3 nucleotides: TGCGCCAGCAGCTACGAACTAGCGGGGGGCTACGAGCAGTACTTC.

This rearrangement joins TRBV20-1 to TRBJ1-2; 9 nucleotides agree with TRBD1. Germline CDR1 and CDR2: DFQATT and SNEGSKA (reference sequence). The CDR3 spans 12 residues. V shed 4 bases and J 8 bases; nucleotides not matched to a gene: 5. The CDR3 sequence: CSAKTTGGGYTF. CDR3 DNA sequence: TGCAGTGCTAAAACGACAGGGGGAGGCTACACCTTC.

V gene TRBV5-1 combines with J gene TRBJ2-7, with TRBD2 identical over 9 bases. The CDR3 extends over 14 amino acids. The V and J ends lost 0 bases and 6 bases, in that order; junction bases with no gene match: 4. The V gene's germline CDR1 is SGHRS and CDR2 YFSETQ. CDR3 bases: TGCGCCAGCAGCTTGGTGACTAGCGGTGCCGAGCAGTACTTC. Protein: CASSLVTSGAEQYF. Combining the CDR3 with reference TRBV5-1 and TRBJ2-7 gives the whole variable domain KAGVTQTPRYLIKTRGQQVTLSCSPISGHRSVSWYQQTPGQGLQFLFEYFSETQRNKGNFPGRFSGRQFSNSRSEMNVSTLELGDSALYLCASSLVTSGAEQYFGPGTRLTVT.

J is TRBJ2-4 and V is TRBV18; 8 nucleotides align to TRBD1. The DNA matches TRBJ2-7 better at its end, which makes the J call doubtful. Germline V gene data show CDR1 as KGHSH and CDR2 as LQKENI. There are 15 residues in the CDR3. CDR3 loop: CASSLGTGPPYEQYF. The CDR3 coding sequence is TGTGCCAGCTCACTTGGGACAGGACCCCCCTACGAGCAGTACTTC.

The CDR3 sequence is CASSQEGGTDYYGYTF. DNA of the CDR3: TGTGCCAGCAGCCAAGAAGGGGGCACGGATTACTATGGCTACACCTTC. The rearrangement uses TRBV4-2 and TRBJ1-2; 7 positions agree with TRBD1. With V trimmed by 0 bases and J by 3 bases, 7 bases remained unmatched. The CDR3 length is 16 residues. From germline, CDR1 is LGHNA and CDR2 YNFKEQ.

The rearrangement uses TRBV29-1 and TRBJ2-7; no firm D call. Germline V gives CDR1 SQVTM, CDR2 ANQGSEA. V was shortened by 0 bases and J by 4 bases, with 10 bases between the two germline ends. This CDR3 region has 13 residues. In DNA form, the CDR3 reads TGCAGCGTTGAAGATTCTGTGGGTTACGAGCAGTACTTC. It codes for CSVEDSVGYEQYF.

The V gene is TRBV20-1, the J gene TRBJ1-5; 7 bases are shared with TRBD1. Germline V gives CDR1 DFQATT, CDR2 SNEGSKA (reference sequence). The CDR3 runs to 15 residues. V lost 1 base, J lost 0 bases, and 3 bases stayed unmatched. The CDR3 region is CSARGGQNSNQPQHF. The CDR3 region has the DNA TGCAGTGCTAGAGGGGGACAGAATAGCAATCAGCCCCAGCATTTT.

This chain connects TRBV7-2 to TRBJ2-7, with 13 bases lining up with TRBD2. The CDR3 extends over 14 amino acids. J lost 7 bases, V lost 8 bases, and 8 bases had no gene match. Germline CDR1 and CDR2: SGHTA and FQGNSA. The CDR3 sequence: CASDRLAGGGEQYF. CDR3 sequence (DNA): TGTGCCAGCGATAGACTAGCGGGAGGTGGAGAGCAGTACTTC.